These T cell receptor beta chains were read from a single sample in a study of response to subunit inactivated influenza vaccine. TCRdb independently ran MiXCR on the RT-PCR reads; one entry per CDR3 protein. The sample lists under 200,000 distinct CDR3 sequences, over 8.5% occurring once. Material: CD8+ T cells sorted from PBMCs, obtained less than 25 months after vaccination. The receptors were sampled from a man in his fifties or sixties who received an inactivated influenza vaccine. Both conserved end residues are part of each CDR3. D genes are given only for firm matches. A clone size is listed for some rows: how often the clone was seen (once, few, many), or a class if it is expanded.

V gene: TRBV10-2
clone size: NA
J gene: TRBJ1-1
D gene: NA
CDR3 protein: CASSAGRRNTEAFF
CDR3 DNA: TGCGCCAGCAGTGCGGGACGGAGGAACACTGAAGCTTTCTTT

V gene: TRBV3-1
clone size: NA
J gene: TRBJ2-1
D gene: NA
CDR3 protein: CASSQDLPPYNEQFF
CDR3 DNA: TGTGCCAGCAGCCAAGATCTACCCCCCTACAATGAGCAGTTCTTC

V gene: TRBV20-1
clone size: many
J gene: TRBJ1-2
D gene: NA
CDR3 protein: CSASFIPRQDVYGYTF
CDR3 DNA: TGCAGTGCTAGTTTCATACCTAGACAGGATGTTTATGGCTACACCTTC

V gene: TRBV20-1
clone size: few
J gene: TRBJ2-3
D gene: NA
CDR3 protein: CSARGAGIYTDTQYF
CDR3 DNA: TGCAGTGCTAGAGGGGCGGGAATCTACACAGATACGCAGTATTTT

V gene: TRBV6-2/TRBV6-3
clone size: few
J gene: TRBJ2-5
D gene: TRBD2
CDR3 protein: CASSWGTSGRRETQYF
CDR3 DNA: TGTGCCAGCAGTTGGGGGACTAGCGGGAGGAGAGAGACCCAGTACTTC

V gene: TRBV7-8
clone size: NA
J gene: TRBJ2-1
D gene: TRBD2
CDR3 protein: CASSLYHGGAGNEQFF
CDR3 DNA: TGTGCCAGCAGCTTATATCACGGGGGGGCAGGAAATGAGCAGTTCTTC

V gene: TRBV27
clone size: NA
J gene: TRBJ2-7
D gene: NA
CDR3 protein: CASSLTWGNEQYF
CDR3 DNA: TGTGCCAGCAGTTTAACGTGGGGAAACGAGCAGTACTTC

V gene: TRBV4-1
clone size: many
J gene: TRBJ2-2
D gene: NA
CDR3 protein: CASSSREGDTGELFF
CDR3 DNA: TGCGCCAGCAGTTCTAGGGAGGGGGACACCGGGGAGCTGTTTTTT

V gene: TRBV13
clone size: NA
J gene: TRBJ2-1
D gene: TRBD1
CDR3 protein: CASRSRQGGPDNEQFF
CDR3 DNA: TGTGCCAGCAGATCCAGACAGGGTGGACCGGACAATGAGCAGTTCTTC

V gene: TRBV6-1
clone size: few
J gene: TRBJ2-2
D gene: NA
CDR3 protein: CASSASPGTGELFF
CDR3 DNA: TGTGCCAGCAGCGCCTCCCCAGGCACCGGGGAGCTGTTTTTT

V gene: TRBV4-1
clone size: NA
J gene: TRBJ2-7
D gene: TRBD1
CDR3 protein: CASSHKQGHEQYF
CDR3 DNA: TGCGCCAGCAGCCACAAACAGGGGCACGAGCAGTACTTC

V gene: TRBV29-1
clone size: NA
J gene: TRBJ2-7
D gene: NA
CDR3 protein: CSVDGGILGEQYF
CDR3 DNA: TGCAGCGTTGACGGCGGGATCTTGGGCGAGCAGTACTTC

V gene: TRBV15
clone size: few
J gene: TRBJ2-7
D gene: NA
CDR3 protein: CATSRGSGTEYFYEQYF
CDR3 DNA: TGTGCCACCAGCAGAGGGTCAGGGACCGAATATTTCTACGAGCAGTACTTC

V gene: TRBV7-2
clone size: many
J gene: TRBJ2-7
D gene: NA
CDR3 protein: CASSLAEGTSSYEQYF
CDR3 DNA: TGTGCCAGCAGCTTAGCGGAGGGAACCAGCTCCTACGAGCAGTACTTC

V gene: TRBV9
clone size: few
J gene: TRBJ2-1
D gene: NA
CDR3 protein: CASGVLINEQFF
CDR3 DNA: TGTGCCAGCGGGGTACTAATCAATGAGCAGTTCTTC

V gene: TRBV30
clone size: NA
J gene: TRBJ2-1
D gene: TRBD2
CDR3 protein: CAWTLSGGALNEQFF
CDR3 DNA: TGTGCCTGGACCCTTAGCGGGGGGGCTCTGAATGAGCAGTTCTTC

V gene: TRBV7-2
clone size: many
J gene: TRBJ2-1
D gene: TRBD2
CDR3 protein: CASSFSGGYNEQFF
CDR3 DNA: TGTGCCAGCAGTTTTAGCGGGGGGTACAATGAGCAGTTCTTC

V gene: TRBV15
clone size: many
J gene: TRBJ1-5
D gene: NA
CDR3 protein: CSNQPQHF
CDR3 DNA: TGTAGCAATCAGCCCCAGCATTTT

V gene: TRBV10-2
clone size: many
J gene: TRBJ1-1
D gene: TRBD1
CDR3 protein: CASSESETGGTEAFF
CDR3 DNA: TGCGCCAGCAGTGAGTCGGAAACAGGGGGCACTGAAGCTTTCTTT

V gene: TRBV6-5
clone size: NA
J gene: TRBJ2-5
D gene: NA
CDR3 protein: CASRLQETQYF
CDR3 DNA: TGTGCCAGCAGGCTTCAAGAGACCCAGTACTTC

V gene: TRBV9
clone size: NA
J gene: TRBJ2-3
D gene: NA
CDR3 protein: CASSADPGRPDTQYF
CDR3 DNA: TGTGCCAGCAGCGCCGACCCGGGTAGACCAGATACGCAGTATTTT